The 16 T cell receptor beta chains below were found in one sample sequenced in a study of blood T cells in healthy people across ages. For the second PCR, which ran for about 6 to 11 cycles, a sample-barcoded 5' primer and a J-beta primer mix were used. From the 5' RACE reads, TCRdb called clonotypes with MiXCR, one entry per CDR3 protein. The sample comprises 550,000 to 650,000 distinct CDR3 sequences, about 30% of which are singletons, and approximately 14% rests with the top ten. Sequencing was done on a sample of blood. The receptor set was obtained from a woman of 80 years or more in good health.

This clonotype showed up just a few times. The chain uses TRBV24-1 and TRBJ2-2; tentative D call: TRBD2 (6 bases). The CDR3 is made up of 15 amino acids. The V end lost 9 bases, the J end lost 3 bases, and 16 bases lay between the germline ends. Per germline, CDR1 KGHDR and CDR2 SFDVKD. The DNA for the CDR3 is TGTGCCACCGGACGCGGGGCCCCGGACACCGGGGAGCTGTTTTTT. Translated, it gives CATGRGAPDTGELFF.

Here the CDR3 DNA reads TGTGCCAGCAGCTTGTGGCGGACCGTGGGGGCACCCCTCCACTTT. This gives the protein CASSLWRTVGAPLHF. V and J are TRBV5-4 and TRBJ1-6, with D possibly being TRBD1 (5 bases). Germline-derived CDR1 and CDR2 are SGHNT and YYREEE (reference sequence). There are 15 residues in the CDR3. Trimming removed 1 base from V and 11 bases from J, with 16 bases in between.

The V gene is TRBV20-1, the J gene TRBJ2-7; the match to TRBD2 covers 15 bases. V shed 2 bases, J shed 7 bases, and the junction held 15 bases outside the gene matches. Per the germline V gene, CDR1 is DFQATT and CDR2 is SNEGSKA (reference sequence). The CDR3 sequence is 18 residues long. The CDR3 DNA follows: TGCAGTGCTAGACCGGGACTAGCGGGGGGTGACTCCTGCAATGAGCAGTACTTC. Translated, it gives CSARPGLAGGDSCNEQYF.

The gene calls are TRBV29-1 and TRBJ1-2; TRBD1 agrees at 8 bases. The V gene's germline CDR1 is SQVTM and CDR2 ANQGSEA. V lost 1 base to trimming and J lost 4 bases; unmatched junction nucleotides: 5. This CDR3 comprises 14 residues. The chain's CDR3 is CSVEARTGSYGYTF. The CDR3 DNA is TGCAGCGTTGAAGCGCGGACAGGGTCCTATGGCTACACCTTC. The variable domain in full, completed from reference TRBV29-1 and TRBJ1-2, reads SAVISQKPSRDICQRGTSLTIQCQVDSQVTMMFWYRQQPGQSLTLIATANQGSEATYESGFVIDKFPISRPNLTFSTLTVSNMSPEDSSIYLCSVEARTGSYGYTFGSGTRLTVV.

This clonotype was seen many times. The chain combines TRBV6-6 with TRBJ1-2; no clear D. The CDR3 runs 18 residues. Germline loops: CDR1 MNHNY, CDR2 SVGAGI (reference sequence). Trimming pared 4 bases from V and 5 bases from J, leaving 26 bases between. The DNA of the CDR3 is TGTGCCAGCAGTTTCGGATACGATGTGGCCTCTCGCAATTATGGCTACACCTTC. Translation: CASSFGYDVASRNYGYTF.

The chain joins TRBV5-1 to TRBJ2-3; 8 nucleotides align to TRBD2. The CDR3 is made up of 16 amino acids. Trimming removed 3 bases from V and 0 bases from J; junction bases left unmatched: 6. Germline lookup yields CDR1 SGHRS and CDR2 YFSETQ. The CDR3 region has the DNA TGCGCCAGCAGCTCCTATACTAGCGGAAGCACAGATACGCAGTATTTT. Protein sequence: CASSSYTSGSTDTQYF.

This clonotype has a count of ten or more. The rearrangement links TRBV7-9 to TRBJ2-1; 8 nucleotides match TRBD1. The CDR3 length is 17 residues. Germline CDR1 is SEHNR and CDR2 is FQNEAQ (reference sequence). V lost 5 bases, J lost 6 bases, and 15 bases stayed unmatched. DNA of the CDR3: TGTGCCAGCAGCCCCCGACAGGGGTCGCAAGATGGCAATGAGCAGTTCTTC. Translation: CASSPRQGSQDGNEQFF.

About this clonotype: One base away lies a much larger clone, so this may be a sequencing read error. The chain joins TRBV11-2 to TRBJ2-1; TRBD1 aligns across 10 bases. V was pared by 3 bases and J by 5 bases, with 7 bases of the junction left unmatched. This CDR3 has 16 residues. CDR1 and CDR2 from the germline V gene are SGHAT and FQNNGV. CDR3 sequence reads: CASSLGGQGPHNEQFF. DNA of the CDR3: TGTGCCAGCAGCTTGGGGGGACAGGGGCCCCACAATGAGCAGTTCTTC.

The chain carries TRBV6-1 and TRBJ2-1; TRBD1 aligns across 9 bases. V lost 7 bases to trimming and J lost 1 base; unmatched junction nucleotides: 5. Germline CDR1 reads MNHNS; CDR2 reads SASEGT. The CDR3 runs to 15 residues. The CDR3 here is CASNTGTGSYNEQFF. CDR3 in DNA: TGTGCCAGCAATACCGGGACAGGGTCCTACAATGAGCAGTTCTTC.

This clonotype occurred a few times. The rearrangement uses TRBV7-8 and TRBJ2-1, with D perhaps given as TRBD1 or TRBD2 (6 bases each). CDR3 size: 14 residues. Germline lookup yields CDR1 SGHVS and CDR2 FQNEAQ. V was pared by 9 bases and J by 9 bases, with 21 bases between. CDR3 sequence (DNA): TGTGCCAGTGGGGGGCACCGGAGTGGGGGTGAGCAGTTCTTC. Translating it yields CASGGHRSGGEQFF. The full variable domain, with the rest looked up from reference TRBV7-8 and TRBJ2-1, is GAGVSQSPRYKVAKRGQDVALRCDPISGHVSLFWYQQALGQGPEFLTYFQNEAQLDKSGLPSDRFFAERPEGSVSTLKIQRTQQEDSAVYLCASGGHRSGGEQFFGPGTRLTVL.

This clonotype occurred many times. The V and J genes are TRBV6-6 and TRBJ2-3, with D perhaps being TRBD1 or TRBD2 (5 bases each). This CDR3 region has 12 residues. Germline V gene lookup returns CDR1 MNHNY and CDR2 SVGAGI (reference sequence). V dropped 8 bases and J dropped 7 bases, with 13 bases sitting between them. The CDR3 spells CASGDLLNTQYF. The DNA for the CDR3 is TGTGCCAGCGGGGACCTCCTGAATACGCAGTATTTT.

This clonotype occurred many times. The V and J genes are TRBV7-2 and TRBJ2-5; D gene unclear. The CDR3 sequence is 12 residues long. Deletions cut 5 bases from V and 3 bases from J, with 7 bases between. CDR1 SGHTA and CDR2 FQGNSA come from the germline V gene. CDR3 protein: CASSRWEETQYF. For the CDR3, the DNA is TGTGCCAGCAGCCGCTGGGAAGAGACCCAGTACTTC.

The genes are TRBV2 and TRBJ2-5; tentatively, D is TRBD1 (6 bases). V lost 3 bases to trimming and J lost 1 base, with 6 bases between them. Per the germline V gene, CDR1 is SNHLY and CDR2 is FYNNEI. CDR3 length: 13 amino acids. The DNA of the CDR3 is TGTGCCAGCAGTGAGGACAGCCAAGAGACCCAGTACTTC. Amino acid sequence: CASSEDSQETQYF. The full variable domain, its missing parts supplied by reference TRBV2 and TRBJ2-5, is EPEVTQTPSHQVTQMGQEVILRCVPISNHLYFYWYRQILGQKVEFLVSFYNNEISEKSEIFDDQFSVERPDGSNFTLKIRSTKLEDSAMYFCASSEDSQETQYFGPGTRLLVL.

On this clonotype: Since a much larger clone is just one base distant, this may be a read error. The V call is TRBV7-3, the J call TRBJ2-1, with no clear D. This CDR3 contains 15 residues. Germline CDR1 SGHTA, CDR2 FQGTGA. The V and J ends lost 4 bases and 1 base respectively, with 11 bases between them. The CDR3 sequence is CASSSSERSYNEQFF. The CDR3 nucleotides are TGTGCCAGCAGCTCCAGTGAGAGATCCTACAATGAGCAGTTCTTC.

In its sample, this clonotype was seen many times. The chain links TRBV5-1 to TRBJ2-5, with 9 bases matching TRBD2. From germline, CDR1 is SGHRS and CDR2 YFSETQ. Trimming removed 4 bases from V and 4 bases from J; junction bases left unmatched: 11. The CDR3 is made up of 16 amino acids. The CDR3 sequence: CASSPRGGSGGETQYF. The CDR3, as DNA: TGCGCCAGCAGCCCTCGGGGTGGTAGCGGGGGAGAGACCCAGTACTTC.

There are a few counts of this clonotype. This may be a read error, as it is one base from a much larger clone. The V and J genes are TRBV6-2 or TRBV6-3 and TRBJ2-6; 8 nucleotides agree with TRBD1. This CDR3 spans 14 amino acids. The germline V gene has CDR1 MNHEY and CDR2 SVGEGT. The CDR3 DNA reads as TGTGCCAGCAGTCAGGGGGCGAGTGCCAACGTCCGGACTTTC. As protein: CASSQGASANVRTF.